One and the same sample provided the 2 T cell receptor beta chains below, sequenced in a study of neoadjuvant nivolumab and ipilimumab in lung cancer. Sequencing was performed with immunoSEQ multiplex PCR; in TCRdb, only in-frame clones are kept and a portion is missing. Of fewer than 25,000 clones listed, more than 65% are singletons. This specimen was peripheral blood, taken before neoadjuvant nivolumab, alone or with ipilimumab. These receptors came from an adult with non-small cell lung cancer.

The rearrangement uses TRBV6-1 and TRBJ1-2, with 10 bases identical to TRBD1. Per the germline V gene, CDR1 is MNHNS and CDR2 is SASEGT. The CDR3 contains 15 residues. The V gene end was trimmed by 2 bases and the J gene end by 4 bases; junction bases not matched to a gene: 4. The CDR3 spells CASSESGQGGYGYTF. CDR3 bases: TGTGCCAGCAGTGAATCCGGACAGGGGGGCTATGGCTACACCTTC.

A few counts support this clone. This chain links TRBV6-5 with TRBJ2-7; D gene unclear. The CDR3 has 12 amino acids. V was shortened by 0 bases and J by 4 bases, with 4 bases between the two germline ends. Germline CDR1 and CDR2: MNHEY and SVGAGI. CDR3 nucleotides: TGTGCCAGCAGTTACTCTTCTTACGAGCAGTACTTC. Its protein is CASSYSSYEQYF.